This TCR beta chain comes out of a study of T cell responses to AZD1222 COVID-19 vaccine. Findings and caveats of the study: Targeting of unmutated variant regions was reportedly seen in nearly half of spike-specific TCRs. It was only a handful of AZD1222 recipients who were seropositive at baseline. A mostly white British donor set with more females was recruited, and clonal diversity was possibly underestimated. Two AZD1222 doses significantly raised spike-specific TCR breadth and depth over controls.

Germline V CDR1 and CDR2: ENHRY, SYGVKD. V was pared by 4 bases and J by 1 base, with 0 bases between. This CDR3 comprises 11 residues. Data came from immunoSEQ multiplex PCR; TCRdb stores just in-frame clones and leaves some out. Among 130,000 to 150,000 clones, under 95% were seen once, and the ten largest hold approximately 3%. To note about this clone: Its specificity is not known.

The material was peripheral blood, obtained on day 0 of MenACWY control vaccination. The sequence was obtained from an adult in good health. The chain links TRBV10-3 to TRBJ2-3; the D is unclear. The CDR3 coding sequence is TGTGCCATCAGTGGCACAGATACGCAGTATTTT. This translates into CAISGTDTQYF.